The clone carrying this T cell receptor (beta chain) was picked up a small number of times. What it recognizes is unknown. This sample stems from a study of cytomegalovirus exposure and HLA in healthy donors. Background on the study: A data release that came early held approximately 85 million unique TCRs from HLA-typed donors. Overall study results and limits: Reports showed the classifier diagnosing cytomegalovirus status with high specificity and sensitivity. Apparent HLA restriction characterized most CMV-associated TCR beta chains in a later analysis. A later analysis linked a missense variant in DCLRE1C to the trimming of TCR beta V and J genes.

The PCR contained 60 Vbeta and 13 Jbeta primers. The protocol was immunoSEQ multiplex PCR, while the TCRdb copy is restricted to in-frame clones and leaves out a portion. The data show 110,000 or so clones, about 64% seen once. The CDR3 length is 16 residues. CDR1 and CDR2 from the germline V gene are MNHEY and SMNVEV (reference sequence). This TCR was recovered from a man younger than 35 in good health and CMV-seropositive. The V call is TRBV27, the J call TRBJ2-5; 7 bases map to TRBD1. Gene TRBJ2-7 matches the end of the DNA better, so the J call may be wrong. The sample was PBMCs. CDR3 DNA sequence: TGTGCCAGCAGTCCCGGACCCGACAGGGAATTCTACGAGCAGTACTTC. It encodes CASSPGPDREFYEQYF.